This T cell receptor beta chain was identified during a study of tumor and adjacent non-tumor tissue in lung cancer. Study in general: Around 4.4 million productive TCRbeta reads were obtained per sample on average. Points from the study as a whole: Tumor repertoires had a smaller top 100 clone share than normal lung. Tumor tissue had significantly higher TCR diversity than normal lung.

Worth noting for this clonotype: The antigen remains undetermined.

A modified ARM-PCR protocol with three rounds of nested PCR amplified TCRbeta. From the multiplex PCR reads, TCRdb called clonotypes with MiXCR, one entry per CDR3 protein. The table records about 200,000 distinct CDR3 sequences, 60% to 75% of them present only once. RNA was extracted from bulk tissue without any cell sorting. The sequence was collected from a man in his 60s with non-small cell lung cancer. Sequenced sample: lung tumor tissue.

In DNA, the CDR3 is TGTGCCAGCAGTTTTCATGGAGGGCCTGGAAACACCATATATTTT. Translation: CASSFHGGPGNTIYF. The chain recombines TRBV12-3 or TRBV12-4 with TRBJ1-3; D remains unclear. Trimming took off 3 bases at V and 2 bases at J, with 11 bases between the two ends. The CDR3 is 15 residues long.